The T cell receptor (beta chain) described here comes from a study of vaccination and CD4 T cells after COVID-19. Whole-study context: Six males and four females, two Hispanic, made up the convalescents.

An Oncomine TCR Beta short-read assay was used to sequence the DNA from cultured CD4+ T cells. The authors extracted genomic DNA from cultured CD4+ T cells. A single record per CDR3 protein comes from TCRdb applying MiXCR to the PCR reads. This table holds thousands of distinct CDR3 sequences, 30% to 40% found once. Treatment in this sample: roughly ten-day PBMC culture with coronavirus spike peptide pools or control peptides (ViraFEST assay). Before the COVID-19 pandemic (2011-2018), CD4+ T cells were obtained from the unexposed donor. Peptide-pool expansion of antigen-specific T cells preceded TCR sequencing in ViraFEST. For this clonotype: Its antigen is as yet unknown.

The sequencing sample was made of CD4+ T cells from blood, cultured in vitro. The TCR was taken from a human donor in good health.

The CDR3 coding sequence is TGTGCCAGCAGTAGGCGGGTCCGAAAGGAAAACACCGGGGAGCTGTTTTTT. It encodes CASSRRVRKENTGELFF. The J gene is TRBJ2-2, the V gene TRBV27, with D perhaps TRBD2 (5 bases). The CDR3 extends over 17 amino acids. In germline, CDR1 is MNHEY, CDR2 SMNVEV (reference sequence). V was cut by 5 bases and J by 2 bases, with 18 bases left in between.